These 24 T cell receptor beta chains originate from one sample sequenced in a study of control samples from healthy donors and cancer patients. Clones were sequenced by immunoSEQ multiplex PCR, and TCRdb holds only the in-frame ones, with some missing. The sample holds 400,000 to 450,000 clones, 90% seen once. The source material was PBMCs. These receptors were collected from a man in his forties or fifties with head and neck cancer.

This clone was seen just once. The gene calls are TRBV28 and TRBJ2-7; 13 nucleotides agree with TRBD2. The CDR3 runs 15 residues. V trimming: 3 bases; J trimming: 6 bases; junction bases outside the gene matches: 5. The germline gives CDR1 MDHEN, CDR2 SYDVKM. The CDR3 here is CASSLTSGRSREQYF. The CDR3 coding sequence is TGTGCCAGCAGTTTGACTAGCGGGAGGTCGCGCGAGCAGTACTTC.

The chain has TRBV6-4 and TRBJ2-1; 9 bases align to TRBD1. The CDR3 spans 15 residues. Germline CDR1 and CDR2: MRHNA and SNTAGT. Losses at the gene ends were 6 bases for V and 7 bases for J; bases not matched to a gene: 10. For the CDR3, the DNA is TGTGCCAGCAGAATCACAGGGGGCCCGACGAATGAGCAGTTCTTC. It encodes CASRITGGPTNEQFF.

The rearrangement links TRBV5-5 to TRBJ2-5; the D call may be TRBD1 or TRBD2 (5 bases each). This CDR3 spans 13 amino acids. Per germline, CDR1 SGHKS and CDR2 YYEKEE (reference sequence). Trimming took 0 bases from V and 3 from J, leaving 6 bases between them. The CDR3 nucleotides are TGTGCCAGCAGCTTGGGAGGGGAAGAGACCCAGTACTTC. Translation: CASSLGGEETQYF.

The J gene is TRBJ2-7, the V gene TRBV4-2, with TRBD1 matching over 7 bases. Germline trimming cut 3 bases from V and 0 bases from J; bases unmatched to any gene: 11. Germline CDR1 and CDR2: LGHNA and YNFKEQ. This CDR3 comprises 17 residues. The CDR3 sequence is CASSQDPRQGYSYEQYF. As DNA, the CDR3 is TGTGCCAGCAGCCAGGACCCACGACAGGGTTACTCCTACGAGCAGTACTTC.

The V and J genes are TRBV3-1 (or the pseudogene TRBV3-2) and TRBJ2-6; the D gene could be TRBD1 or TRBD2 (5 bases each). Trimming pared 4 bases from V and 4 bases from J, leaving 14 bases between. Germline V gives CDR1 LGHDT, CDR2 YNNKEL (reference sequence). This CDR3 is 16 amino acids long. The CDR3 DNA is TGTGCCAGCAGCCGGGACGCTAGTACCGGGGCCAACGTCCTGACTTTC. This translates into CASSRDASTGANVLTF.

The rearrangement joins TRBV15 to TRBJ2-5; 7 positions agree with TRBD2. V lost 0 bases, J lost 4 bases, and 8 bases stayed unmatched. Germline V gives CDR1 LNHNV, CDR2 YYDKDF (reference sequence). This CDR3 is built from 16 residues. The CDR3 protein is CATSREEGTTSETQYF. DNA for the CDR3: TGTGCCACCAGCAGAGAGGAGGGGACTACCTCAGAGACCCAGTACTTC.

J is TRBJ2-6 and V is TRBV11-3; D possibly corresponds to TRBD1 (5 bases). Trimming removed 1 base from V and 0 bases from J, with 10 bases in between. CDR1 is SGHNT and CDR2 is YENEEA in the germline V gene. This CDR3 contains 17 residues. Here the CDR3 reads CASSLGQHPSGANVLTF. The DNA of the CDR3 is TGTGCCAGCAGCTTAGGACAGCACCCCTCTGGGGCCAACGTCCTGACTTTC.

The chain couples TRBV18 to TRBJ2-7; 8 nucleotides agree with TRBD1. This CDR3 is built from 15 residues. With 0 bases clipped from V and 3 bases from J, the junction kept 4 bases outside the gene matches. The germline CDR1 and CDR2 sequences are KGHSH and LQKENI. The CDR3 coding sequence is TGTGCCAGCTCACCACCGAGACAGGGGAACTACGAGCAGTACTTC. Amino acids: CASSPPRQGNYEQYF.

The table lists this clone with a count of one. The V and J genes are TRBV2 and TRBJ2-1, with 7 bases fitting TRBD2. The V segment lost 3 bases and the J segment 7 bases; nucleotides outside the gene matches: 15. Germline V CDR1 and CDR2: SNHLY, FYNNEI. The CDR3 runs to 17 residues. This CDR3 is CASSDRGSGREGNEQFF. CDR3 in DNA: TGTGCCAGCAGTGATAGGGGTTCAGGGAGGGAAGGAAATGAGCAGTTCTTC.

This chain connects TRBV13 to TRBJ2-7, with 8 bases matching TRBD1. Trimming removed 8 bases from V and 4 bases from J; junction bases left unmatched: 10. Germline V gene lookup returns CDR1 PRHDT and CDR2 FYEKMQ (reference sequence). The CDR3 runs 14 residues. CDR3 region: CASGGDRSPYEQYF. The CDR3 DNA sequence: TGTGCCAGCGGAGGGGACAGGTCACCGTACGAGCAGTACTTC.

The V and J genes are TRBV24-1 and TRBJ2-1; no clear D gene. Germline-derived CDR1 and CDR2 are KGHDR and SFDVKD. The V end was cut by 5 bases, the J end by 3 bases, with 7 bases between. The CDR3 length is 13 residues. CDR3 DNA sequence: TGTGCCACCAGTGGACTCGGCTACAATGAGCAGTTCTTC. Residues: CATSGLGYNEQFF.

CDR3: CSASLEDTQYF. Here the CDR3 DNA reads TGCAGTGCCTCCCTGGAAGATACGCAGTATTTT. The V call is TRBV20-1, the J call TRBJ2-3; D is unclear. Germline lookup yields CDR1 DFQATT and CDR2 SNEGSKA (reference sequence). V shed 6 bases and J shed 5 bases, with 9 bases lying between them. This CDR3 contains 11 residues.

The rearrangement links TRBV5-4 to TRBJ2-7; D may be TRBD1 (7 bases). CDR1 and CDR2 from the germline V gene are SGHNT and YYREEE (reference sequence). The CDR3 has 15 residues. V was pared by 3 bases and J by 6 bases, with 19 bases between. Here the CDR3 DNA reads TGTGCCAGCAGCTCCTCCGGGCAGGGGGGTTTCGAGCAGTACTTC. Amino acid sequence: CASSSSGQGGFEQYF.

This clone was counted a single time. The rearrangement links TRBV7-2 to TRBJ2-1; the match to TRBD2 covers 8 bases. Germline V CDR1 and CDR2: SGHTA, FQGNSA. This CDR3 has 12 amino acids. Germline trimming cut 5 bases from V and 10 bases from J; bases unmatched to any gene: 4. The CDR3 loop reads CASSLLAGEQFF. In DNA form, the CDR3 reads TGTGCCAGCAGCCTGCTAGCGGGCGAGCAGTTCTTC.

This sequence joins TRBV28 and TRBJ1-5; unclear D gene. CDR3 length: 13 residues. Germline V CDR1 and CDR2: MDHEN, SYDVKM. V lost 7 bases, J lost 1 base, and 8 bases lay in between. The CDR3 coding sequence is TGTGCCAGCATAAGGCAAAGCAATCAGCCCCAGCATTTT. This translates into CASIRQSNQPQHF.

A remark on this clone: Other DNA sequences within the sample encode an identical CDR3. The chain combines TRBV5-1 with TRBJ2-2; possible D gene TRBD1, 5 bases. CDR1 and CDR2 (germline): SGHRS, YFSETQ. The CDR3 has 14 residues. V gave up 3 bases and J gave up 1 base, with 7 bases separating them. CDR3 bases: TGCGCCAGCAGCTCCGGACAGAACACCGGGGAGCTGTTTTTT. It yields the protein CASSSGQNTGELFF.

The chain uses TRBV7-9 and TRBJ2-3; D remains unclear. This CDR3 comprises 14 residues. V gave up 2 bases and J gave up 0 bases, with 6 bases separating them. Germline loops: CDR1 SEHNR, CDR2 FQNEAQ (reference sequence). This CDR3 is CASSLTASTDTQYF. For the CDR3, the DNA is TGTGCCAGCAGCTTAACGGCTAGCACAGATACGCAGTATTTT.

The chain recombines TRBV5-1 with TRBJ2-7; possibly TRBD2 for D (6 bases). Deletions cut 2 bases from V and 7 bases from J, with 16 bases between. CDR1 and CDR2 from the germline V gene are SGHRS and YFSETQ. The CDR3 runs 14 residues. Here the CDR3 DNA reads TGCGCCAGCAGCTTAGGCTGGGGGGATTTTGAGCAGTACTTC. Translation: CASSLGWGDFEQYF. Together with reference TRBV5-1 and TRBJ2-7, the CDR3 gives the full variable domain: KAGVTQTPRYLIKTRGQQVTLSCSPISGHRSVSWYQQTPGQGLQFLFEYFSETQRNKGNFPGRFSGRQFSNSRSEMNVSTLELGDSALYLCASSLGWGDFEQYFGPGTRLTVT.

The chain recombines TRBV9 with TRBJ2-5; TRBD2 might be the D (6 bases). Trimming left V 0 bases short and J 4 bases short, with 13 bases between. CDR1 is SGDLS and CDR2 is YYNGEE in the germline V gene. CDR3 length: 15 residues. CDR3 bases: TGTGCCAGCAGCGTAGTCGGGGGATCGACAGAGACCCAGTACTTC. It is translated as CASSVVGGSTETQYF.

As for this clone: The sample contains more than one DNA sequence encoding this CDR3. The rearrangement uses TRBV18 and TRBJ1-1; D is ambiguous. Trimming pared 3 bases from V and 0 bases from J, leaving 5 bases between. Per the germline V gene, CDR1 is KGHSH and CDR2 is LQKENI. This CDR3 contains 13 residues. CDR3 nucleotide sequence: TGTGCCAGCTCACCCTCGATGAACACTGAAGCTTTCTTT. This sequence encodes CASSPSMNTEAFF.

A remark on this clone: Different DNA sequences within this sample yield the same CDR3. The chain couples TRBV5-5 to TRBJ2-1; weak D call: TRBD2 (7 bases). Germline V gene lookup returns CDR1 SGHKS and CDR2 YYEKEE (reference sequence). This CDR3 is 15 amino acids long. The ends were cut back, 0 bases at V and 6 bases at J, with 13 bases in the middle. The CDR3 region has the DNA TGTGCCAGCAGCTTGGGGGGGGGCTGGGGCAATGAGCAGTTCTTC. It is translated as CASSLGGGWGNEQFF.

The chain uses TRBV28 and TRBJ2-1; possibly TRBD1 or TRBD2 for D (5 bases each). V shed 4 bases and J shed 2 bases, with 12 bases lying between them. This CDR3 has 15 amino acids. Germline CDR1 MDHEN, CDR2 SYDVKM. CDR3 nucleotide sequence: TGTGCCAGCAGTTCCCGACAGAGGGCCTACAATGAGCAGTTCTTC. Translated: CASSSRQRAYNEQFF.

The chain combines TRBV7-8 with TRBJ2-7, with D perhaps TRBD1 (5 bases). Germline loops: CDR1 SGHVS, CDR2 FQNEAQ. The CDR3 sequence is 16 residues long. V was clipped by 0 bases and J by 5 bases, with 17 bases between them. CDR3 nucleotides: TGTGCCAGCAGCTTAGCGGCAGGGATCGCGCGAAACGAGCAGTACTTC. The encoded protein is CASSLAAGIARNEQYF.

V is TRBV6-5 and J is TRBJ1-1, with D uncertain. Germline values: CDR1 MNHEY, CDR2 SVGAGI. The CDR3 totals 12 residues. V lost 8 bases to trimming and J lost 3 bases, with 10 bases between them. CDR3 DNA: TGTGCCAGCTGGGTAGGGTACACTGAAGCTTTCTTT. It encodes CASWVGYTEAFF.